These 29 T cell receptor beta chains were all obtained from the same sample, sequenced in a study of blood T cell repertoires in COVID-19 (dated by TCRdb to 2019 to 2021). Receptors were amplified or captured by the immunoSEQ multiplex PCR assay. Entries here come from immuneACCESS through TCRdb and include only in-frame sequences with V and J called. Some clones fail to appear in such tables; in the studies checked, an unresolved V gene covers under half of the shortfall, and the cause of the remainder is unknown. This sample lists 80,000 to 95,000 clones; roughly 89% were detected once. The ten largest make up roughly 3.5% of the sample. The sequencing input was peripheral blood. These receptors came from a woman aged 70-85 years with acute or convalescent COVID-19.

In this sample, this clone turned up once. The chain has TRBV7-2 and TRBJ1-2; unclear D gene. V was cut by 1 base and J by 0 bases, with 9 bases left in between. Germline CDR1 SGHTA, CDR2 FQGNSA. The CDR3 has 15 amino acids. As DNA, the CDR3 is TGTGCCAGCAGCTTAGAGAGCGGGACTAACTATGGCTACACCTTC. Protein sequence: CASSLESGTNYGYTF.

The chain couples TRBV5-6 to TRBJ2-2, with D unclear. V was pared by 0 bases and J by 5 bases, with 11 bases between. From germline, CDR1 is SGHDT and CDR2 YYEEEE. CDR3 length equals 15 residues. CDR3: CASSLVGLKTGELFF. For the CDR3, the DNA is TGTGCCAGCAGCTTGGTGGGCCTGAAGACCGGGGAGCTGTTTTTT.

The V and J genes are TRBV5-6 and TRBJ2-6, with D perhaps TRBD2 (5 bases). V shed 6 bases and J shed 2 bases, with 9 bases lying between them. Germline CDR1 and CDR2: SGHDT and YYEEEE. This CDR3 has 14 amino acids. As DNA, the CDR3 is TGTGCCAGCAAAGAGGGCCCTGGGGCCAACGTCCTGACTTTC. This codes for CASKEGPGANVLTF.

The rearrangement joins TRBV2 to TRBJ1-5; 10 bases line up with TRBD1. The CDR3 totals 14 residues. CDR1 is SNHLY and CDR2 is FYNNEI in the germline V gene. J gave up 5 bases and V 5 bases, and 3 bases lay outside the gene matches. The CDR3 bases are TGTGCCAGCAGTAGACAGGGGGCGGATCAGCCCCAGCATTTT. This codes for CASSRQGADQPQHF.

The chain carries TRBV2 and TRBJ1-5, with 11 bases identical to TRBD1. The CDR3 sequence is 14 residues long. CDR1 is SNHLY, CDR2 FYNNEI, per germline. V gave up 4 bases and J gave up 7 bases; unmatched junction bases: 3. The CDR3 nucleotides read TGTGCCAGCAGTGTGGGACAGGGGGTACAGCCCCAGCATTTT. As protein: CASSVGQGVQPQHF.

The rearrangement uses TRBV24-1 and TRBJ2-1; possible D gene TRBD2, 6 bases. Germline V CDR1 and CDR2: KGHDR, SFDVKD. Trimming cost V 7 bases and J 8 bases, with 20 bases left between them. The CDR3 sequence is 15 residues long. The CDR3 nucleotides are TGTGCCACCAGCCTAGGCGGGGAGCTCGCTGATGAGCAGTTCTTC. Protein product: CATSLGGELADEQFF.

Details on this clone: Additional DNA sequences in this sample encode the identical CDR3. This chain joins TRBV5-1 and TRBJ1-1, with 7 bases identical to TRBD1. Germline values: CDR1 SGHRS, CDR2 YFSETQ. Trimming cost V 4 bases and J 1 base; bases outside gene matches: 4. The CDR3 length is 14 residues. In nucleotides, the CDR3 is TGCGCCAGCAGCCTACAGGGGACGAACACTGAAGCTTTCTTT. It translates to CASSLQGTNTEAFF.

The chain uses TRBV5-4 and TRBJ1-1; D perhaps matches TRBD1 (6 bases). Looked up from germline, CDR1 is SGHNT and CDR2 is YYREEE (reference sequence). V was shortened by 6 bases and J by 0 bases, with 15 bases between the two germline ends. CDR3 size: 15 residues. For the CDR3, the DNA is TGTGCCAGCACGGGCGCGGGGGCCTTGAACACTGAAGCTTTCTTT. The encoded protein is CASTGAGALNTEAFF.

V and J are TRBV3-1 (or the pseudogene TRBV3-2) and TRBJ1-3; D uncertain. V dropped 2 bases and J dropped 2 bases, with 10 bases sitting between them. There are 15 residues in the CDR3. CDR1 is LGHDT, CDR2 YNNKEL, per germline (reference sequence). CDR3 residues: CASSQRGGAGNTIYF. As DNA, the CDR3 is TGTGCCAGCAGCCAACGGGGAGGCGCTGGAAACACCATATATTTT.

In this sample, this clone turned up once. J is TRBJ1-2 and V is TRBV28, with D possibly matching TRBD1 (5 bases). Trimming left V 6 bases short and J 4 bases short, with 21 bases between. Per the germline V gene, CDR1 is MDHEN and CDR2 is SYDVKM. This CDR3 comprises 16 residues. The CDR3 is CASSPVRQLKFYGYTF. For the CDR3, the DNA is TGTGCCAGCAGCCCTGTCAGACAGTTGAAATTCTATGGCTACACCTTC.

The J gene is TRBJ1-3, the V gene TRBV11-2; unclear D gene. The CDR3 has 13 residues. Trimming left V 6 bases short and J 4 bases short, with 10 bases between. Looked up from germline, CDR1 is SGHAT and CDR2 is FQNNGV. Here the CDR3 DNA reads TGTGCCAGCAGTTCCGGTTGGGGAAACACCATATATTTT. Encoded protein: CASSSGWGNTIYF.

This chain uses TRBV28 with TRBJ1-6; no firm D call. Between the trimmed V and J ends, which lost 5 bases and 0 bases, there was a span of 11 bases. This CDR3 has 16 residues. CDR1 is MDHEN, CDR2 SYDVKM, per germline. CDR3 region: CASSTFASSYNSPLHF. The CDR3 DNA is TGTGCCAGCAGTACATTCGCCAGCTCCTATAATTCACCCCTCCACTTT.

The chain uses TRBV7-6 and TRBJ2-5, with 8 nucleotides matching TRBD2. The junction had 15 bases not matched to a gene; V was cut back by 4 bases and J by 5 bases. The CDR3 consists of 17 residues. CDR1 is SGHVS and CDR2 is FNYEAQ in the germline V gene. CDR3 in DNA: TGTGCCAGCAGCTCTTCCGGGGGTCGGGGGGGCCGCGAGACCCAGTACTTC. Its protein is CASSSSGGRGGRETQYF. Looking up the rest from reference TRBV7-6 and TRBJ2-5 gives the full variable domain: GAGVSQSPRYKVTKRGQDVALRCDPISGHVSLYWYRQALGQGPEFLTYFNYEAQQDKSGLPNDRFSAERPEGSISTLTIQRTEQRDSAMYRCASSSSGGRGGRETQYFGPGTRLLVL.

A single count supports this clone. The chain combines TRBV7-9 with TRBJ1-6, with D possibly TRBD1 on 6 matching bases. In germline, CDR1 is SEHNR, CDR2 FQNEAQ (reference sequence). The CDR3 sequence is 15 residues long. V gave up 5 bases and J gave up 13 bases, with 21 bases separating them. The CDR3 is CASSLGQPGLWPLHF. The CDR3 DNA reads TGTGCCAGCAGCCTTGGACAGCCCGGCCTATGGCCCCTCCACTTT.

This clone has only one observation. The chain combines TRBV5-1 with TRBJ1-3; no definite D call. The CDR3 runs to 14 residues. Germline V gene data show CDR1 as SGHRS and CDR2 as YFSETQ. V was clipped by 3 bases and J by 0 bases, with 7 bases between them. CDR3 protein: CASSYEGSGNTIYF. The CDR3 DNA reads TGCGCCAGCAGCTACGAGGGCTCTGGAAACACCATATATTTT.

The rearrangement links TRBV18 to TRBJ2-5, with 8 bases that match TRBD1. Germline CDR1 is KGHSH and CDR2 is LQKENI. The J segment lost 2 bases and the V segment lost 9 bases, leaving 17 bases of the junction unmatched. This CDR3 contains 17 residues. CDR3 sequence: CARRPTGQGGRQETQYF. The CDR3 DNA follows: TGTGCCAGGCGGCCCACTGGACAGGGTGGAAGACAAGAGACCCAGTACTTC.

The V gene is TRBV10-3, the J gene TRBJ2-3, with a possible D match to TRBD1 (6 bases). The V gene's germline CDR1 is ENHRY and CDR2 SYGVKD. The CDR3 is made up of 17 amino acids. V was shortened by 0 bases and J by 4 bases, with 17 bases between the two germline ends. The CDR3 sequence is CAISESTGRGMADTQYF. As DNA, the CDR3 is TGTGCCATCAGTGAGTCAACAGGCAGGGGTATGGCAGATACGCAGTATTTT.

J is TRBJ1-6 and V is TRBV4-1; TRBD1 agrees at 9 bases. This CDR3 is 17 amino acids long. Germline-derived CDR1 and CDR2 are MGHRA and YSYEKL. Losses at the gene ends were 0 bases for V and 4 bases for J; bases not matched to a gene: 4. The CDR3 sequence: CASSQEAGTGYNSPLHF. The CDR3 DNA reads TGCGCCAGCAGCCAAGAGGCCGGGACAGGGTATAATTCACCCCTCCACTTT.

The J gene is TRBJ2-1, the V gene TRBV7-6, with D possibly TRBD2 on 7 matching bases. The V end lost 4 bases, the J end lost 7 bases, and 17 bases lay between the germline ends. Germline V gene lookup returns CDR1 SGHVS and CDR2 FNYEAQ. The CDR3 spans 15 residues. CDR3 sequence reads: CASSSQPGGQNEQFF. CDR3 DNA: TGTGCCAGCAGCTCCCAGCCGGGGGGCCAGAATGAGCAGTTCTTC.

The chain's CDR3 is CASSLYGTSQETQYF. The DNA of the CDR3 is TGTGCCAGCAGCTTGTATGGGACTAGCCAAGAGACCCAGTACTTC. The V gene is TRBV7-7, the J gene TRBJ2-5; 8 positions match TRBD2. V shed 3 bases, J shed 1 base, and the junction held 4 bases outside the gene matches. The CDR3 runs 15 residues. The germline V gene encodes CDR1 SSHAT and CDR2 FNYEAQ (reference sequence).

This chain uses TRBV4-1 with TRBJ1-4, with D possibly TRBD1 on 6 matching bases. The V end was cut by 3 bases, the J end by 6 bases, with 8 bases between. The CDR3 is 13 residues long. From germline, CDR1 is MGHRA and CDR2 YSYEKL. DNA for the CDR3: TGCGCCAGCAGCCAGAACAGGGATGAAAAACTGTTTTTT. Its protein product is CASSQNRDEKLFF.

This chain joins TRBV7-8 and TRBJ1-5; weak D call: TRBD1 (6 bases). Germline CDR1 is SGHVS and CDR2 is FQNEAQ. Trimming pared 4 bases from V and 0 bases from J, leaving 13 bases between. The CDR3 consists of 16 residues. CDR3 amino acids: CASSSPVGGSNQPQHF. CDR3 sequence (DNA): TGTGCCAGCAGCTCCCCTGTAGGGGGTAGCAATCAGCCCCAGCATTTT.

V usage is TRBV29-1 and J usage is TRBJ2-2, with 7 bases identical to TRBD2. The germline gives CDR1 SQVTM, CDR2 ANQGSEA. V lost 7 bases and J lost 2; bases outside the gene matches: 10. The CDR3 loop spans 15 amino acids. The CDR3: CSATASGINTGELFF. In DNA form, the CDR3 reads TGCAGCGCCACCGCTAGCGGAATAAACACCGGGGAGCTGTTTTTT.

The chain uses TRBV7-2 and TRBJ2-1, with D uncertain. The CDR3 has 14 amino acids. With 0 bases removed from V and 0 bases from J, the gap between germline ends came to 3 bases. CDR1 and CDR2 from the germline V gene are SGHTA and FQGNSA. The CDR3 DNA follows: TGTGCCAGCAGCTTAGCCGGCTCCTACAATGAGCAGTTCTTC. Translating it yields CASSLAGSYNEQFF. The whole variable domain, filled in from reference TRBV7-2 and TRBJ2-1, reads GAGVSQSPSNKVTEKGKDVELRCDPISGHTALYWYRQSLGQGLEFLIYFQGNSAPDKSGLPSDRFSAERTGGSVSTLTIQRTQQEDSAVYLCASSLAGSYNEQFFGPGTRLTVL.

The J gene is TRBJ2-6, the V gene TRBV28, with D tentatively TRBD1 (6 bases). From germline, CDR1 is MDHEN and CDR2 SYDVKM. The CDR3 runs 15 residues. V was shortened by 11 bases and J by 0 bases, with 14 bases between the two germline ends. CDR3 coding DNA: TGTGCCTCTAGAACAGGGAACTCTGGGGCCAACGTCCTGACTTTC. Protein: CASRTGNSGANVLTF.

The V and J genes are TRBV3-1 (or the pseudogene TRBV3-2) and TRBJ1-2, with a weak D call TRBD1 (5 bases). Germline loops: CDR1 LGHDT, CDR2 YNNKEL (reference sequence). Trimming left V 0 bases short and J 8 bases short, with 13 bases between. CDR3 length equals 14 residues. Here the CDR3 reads CASSQDRQGTGYTF. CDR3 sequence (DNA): TGTGCCAGCAGCCAAGATCGGCAGGGTACGGGCTACACCTTC.

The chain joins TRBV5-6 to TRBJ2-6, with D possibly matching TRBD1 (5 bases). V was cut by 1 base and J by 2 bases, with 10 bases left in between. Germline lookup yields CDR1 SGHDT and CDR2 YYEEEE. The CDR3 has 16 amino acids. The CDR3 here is CASSLLQGAGANVLTF. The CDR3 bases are TGTGCCAGCAGCTTGCTCCAGGGTGCTGGGGCCAACGTCCTGACTTTC. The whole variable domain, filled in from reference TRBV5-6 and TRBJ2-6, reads DAGVTQSPTHLIKTRGQQVTLRCSPKSGHDTVSWYQQALGQGPQFIFQYYEEEERQRGNFPDRFSGHQFPNYSSELNVNALLLGDSALYLCASSLLQGAGANVLTFGAGSRLTVL.

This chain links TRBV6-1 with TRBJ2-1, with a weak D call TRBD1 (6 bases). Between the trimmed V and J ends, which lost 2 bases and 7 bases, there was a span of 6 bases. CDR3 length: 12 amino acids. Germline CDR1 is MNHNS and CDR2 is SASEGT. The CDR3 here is CASSERGNEQFF. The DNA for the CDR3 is TGTGCCAGCAGTGAAAGGGGGAATGAGCAGTTCTTC.

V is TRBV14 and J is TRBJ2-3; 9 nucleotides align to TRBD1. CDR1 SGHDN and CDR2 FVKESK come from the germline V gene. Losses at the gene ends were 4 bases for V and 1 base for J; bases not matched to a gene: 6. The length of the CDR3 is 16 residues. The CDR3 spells CASSRLGTGRTDTQYF. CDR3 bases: TGTGCCAGCAGCCGGCTCGGGACAGGGCGCACAGATACGCAGTATTTT.